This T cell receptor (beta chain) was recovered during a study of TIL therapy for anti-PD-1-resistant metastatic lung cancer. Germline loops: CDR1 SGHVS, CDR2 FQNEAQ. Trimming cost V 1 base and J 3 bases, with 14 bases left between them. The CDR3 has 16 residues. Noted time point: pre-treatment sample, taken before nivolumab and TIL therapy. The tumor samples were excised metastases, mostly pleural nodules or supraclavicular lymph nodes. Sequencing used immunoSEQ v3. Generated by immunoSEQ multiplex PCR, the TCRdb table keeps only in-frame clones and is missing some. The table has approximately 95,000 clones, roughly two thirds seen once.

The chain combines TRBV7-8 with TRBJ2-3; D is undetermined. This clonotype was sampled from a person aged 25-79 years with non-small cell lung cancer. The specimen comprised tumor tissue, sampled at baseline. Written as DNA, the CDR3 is TGTGCCAGCAGCTTAGGAACCACCCTTTCAACAGATACGCAGTATTTT. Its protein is CASSLGTTLSTDTQYF.